Included here is one TCR beta chain sequence, with context. TCRdb reprocessed the 5' RACE reads via MiXCR and lists one record per CDR3 protein. This table has roughly 770,000 distinct CDR3 sequences, about 20% appearing once. The entry originates in a study of identical twins. These same records also appear under a second study, on T cells expressing NK-cell markers.

The sequence derives from a woman aged 18-29 years in good health. The sequenced sample consisted of PBMCs.

The CDR3 DNA reads as TGCGCCAGCAGCTTTGGAACCCGGGGGGGGTACGAGCAGTACTTC. Protein: CASSFGTRGGYEQYF. V gene TRBV5-1 combines with J gene TRBJ2-7, with TRBD2 matching 8 bases. The V gene's germline CDR1 is SGHRS and CDR2 YFSETQ. The CDR3 covers 15 residues. Trimming took 2 bases from V and 4 from J; bases not matched to a gene: 8.